This section outlines one T cell receptor beta chain sequence together with its context. The data belong to a study of blood T cell repertoires in COVID-19. The overall study: Material from acute and convalescent COVID-19 was sourced from the United States, Italy and Spain. The analysed material was cDNA or gDNA that came from T cells, B-cell-depleted T cells, or PBMCs.

CDR3 length: 17 residues. Trimming cost V 0 bases and J 10 bases; bases outside gene matches: 8. Germline loops: CDR1 SGHNT, CDR2 YYREEE (reference sequence). Original methodology: Cell counts per sample came from amplifying reference gene primers. Assay: immunoSEQ multiplex PCR; the TCRdb copy retains only in-frame clones and omits some. V and J calls and clone size are given by that table; D and trimming were obtained from the DNA. The sample holds some 49,000 clones, approximately 95% seen once. Enrolment of Seattle patients took place during active infection, and they were followed longitudinally.

The sequenced sample was peripheral blood. The rearrangement uses TRBV5-4 and TRBJ1-6; TRBD1 matches 12 bases. The sequence was collected from a man in his 60s with COVID-19, enrolled during active disease. The CDR3 DNA reads TGTGCCAGCAGCTTGGGGGACAGGGGGCGAATGGGATCACCCCTCCACTTT. Its protein is CASSLGDRGRMGSPLHF.